The clone carrying this T cell receptor (beta chain) appeared many times. As yet, its antigen is unknown. This sample is part of a study of identical twins. General study results and limits: In beta out-of-frame sequences, the excess sharing between twins was weaker. In monozygotic twins, models underestimated the sharing of out-of-frame TCR alpha. The more abundant beta clonotypes in cord blood had fewer insertions, and memory repertoires did not show this.

TCRdb fed the 5' RACE reads into MiXCR, producing one record per CDR3 protein. The sample includes about 570,000 distinct CDR3 sequences, 9% to 10% of them seen just once. The CDR3 runs to 12 residues. Per the germline V gene, CDR1 is DFQATT and CDR2 is SNEGSKA (reference sequence). The ends were cut back, 0 bases at V and 14 bases at J, with 13 bases in the middle. In addition, the sample was reused for a study of yellow fever vaccine responses in identical twins.

This TCR was recovered from a woman between 18 and 29 years old in good health. The sequencing sample was made of PBMCs. The chain carries TRBV20-1 and TRBJ1-4; no reliable D call. CDR3: CSARDQETRLFF. CDR3 DNA: TGCAGTGCTAGAGATCAGGAAACGAGGCTGTTTTTT.